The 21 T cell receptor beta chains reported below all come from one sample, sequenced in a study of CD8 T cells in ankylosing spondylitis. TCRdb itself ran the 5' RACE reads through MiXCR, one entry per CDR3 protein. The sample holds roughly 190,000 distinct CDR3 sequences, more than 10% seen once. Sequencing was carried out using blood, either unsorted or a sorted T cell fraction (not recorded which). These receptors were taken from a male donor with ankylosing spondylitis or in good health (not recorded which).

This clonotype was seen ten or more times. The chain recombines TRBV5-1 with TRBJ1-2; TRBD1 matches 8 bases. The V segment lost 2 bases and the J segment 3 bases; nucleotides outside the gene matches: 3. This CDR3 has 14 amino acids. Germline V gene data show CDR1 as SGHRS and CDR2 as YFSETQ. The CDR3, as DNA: TGCGCCAGCAGCTTAGGACAGGGATACTATGGCTACACCTTC. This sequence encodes CASSLGQGYYGYTF.

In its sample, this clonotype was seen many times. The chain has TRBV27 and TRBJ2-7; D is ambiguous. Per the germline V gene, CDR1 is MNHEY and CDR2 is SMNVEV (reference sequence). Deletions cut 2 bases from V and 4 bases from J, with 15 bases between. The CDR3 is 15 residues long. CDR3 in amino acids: CASSLGPPSFYEQYF. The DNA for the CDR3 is TGTGCCAGCAGTTTAGGCCCCCCGTCTTTTTACGAGCAGTACTTC.

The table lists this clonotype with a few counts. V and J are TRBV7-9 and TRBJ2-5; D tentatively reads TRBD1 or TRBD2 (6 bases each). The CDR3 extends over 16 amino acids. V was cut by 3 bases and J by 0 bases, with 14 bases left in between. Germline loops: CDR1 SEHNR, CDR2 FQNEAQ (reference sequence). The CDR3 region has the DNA TGTGCCAGCAGCTTCGGGGGACACCCGTACCAAGAGACCCAGTACTTC. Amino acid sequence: CASSFGGHPYQETQYF.

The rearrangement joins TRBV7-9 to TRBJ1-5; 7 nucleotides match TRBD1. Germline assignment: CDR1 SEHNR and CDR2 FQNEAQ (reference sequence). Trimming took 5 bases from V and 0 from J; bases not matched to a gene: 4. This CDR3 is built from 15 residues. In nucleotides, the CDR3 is TGTGCCAGCAGCCCACAGGGGACTAGCAATCAGCCCCAGCATTTT. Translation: CASSPQGTSNQPQHF.

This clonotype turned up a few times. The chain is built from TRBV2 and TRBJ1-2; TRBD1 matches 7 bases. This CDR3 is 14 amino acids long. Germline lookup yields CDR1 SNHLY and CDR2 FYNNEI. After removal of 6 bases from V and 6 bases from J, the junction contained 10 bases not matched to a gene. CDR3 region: CASRQYSGTDGYTF. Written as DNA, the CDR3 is TGTGCCAGCAGACAATACTCCGGGACAGATGGCTACACCTTC. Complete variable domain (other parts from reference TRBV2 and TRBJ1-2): EPEVTQTPSHQVTQMGQEVILRCVPISNHLYFYWYRQILGQKVEFLVSFYNNEISEKSEIFDDQFSVERPDGSNFTLKIRSTKLEDSAMYFCASRQYSGTDGYTFGSGTRLTVV.

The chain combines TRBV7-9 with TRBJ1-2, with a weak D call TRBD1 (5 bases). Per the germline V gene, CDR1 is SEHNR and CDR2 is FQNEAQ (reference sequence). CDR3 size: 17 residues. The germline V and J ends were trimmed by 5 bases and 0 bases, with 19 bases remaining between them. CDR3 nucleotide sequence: TGTGCCAGCAGCGTTACAGGACCGGGAGGAGCTAACTATGGCTACACCTTC. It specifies CASSVTGPGGANYGYTF.

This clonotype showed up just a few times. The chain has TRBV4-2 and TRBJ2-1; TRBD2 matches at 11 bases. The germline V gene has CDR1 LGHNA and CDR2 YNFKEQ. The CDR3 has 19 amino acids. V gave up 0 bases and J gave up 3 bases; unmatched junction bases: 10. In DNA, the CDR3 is TGTGCCAGCAGCCAAGATCCGAGTAGCGGGGGGGCGCGCTACAATGAGCAGTTCTTC. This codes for CASSQDPSSGGARYNEQFF.

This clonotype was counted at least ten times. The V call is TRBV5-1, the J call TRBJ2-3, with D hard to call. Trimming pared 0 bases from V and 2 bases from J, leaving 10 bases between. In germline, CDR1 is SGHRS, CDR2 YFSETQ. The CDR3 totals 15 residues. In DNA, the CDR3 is TGCGCCAGCAGCTTGGGCCCACTACCCACAGATACGCAGTATTTT. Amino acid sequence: CASSLGPLPTDTQYF.

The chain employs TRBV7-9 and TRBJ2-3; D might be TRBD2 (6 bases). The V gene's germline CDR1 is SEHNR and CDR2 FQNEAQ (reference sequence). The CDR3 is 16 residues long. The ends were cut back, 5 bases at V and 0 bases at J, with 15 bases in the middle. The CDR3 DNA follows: TGTGCCAGCAGCCGAGGGACCGGGACTAGCACAGATACGCAGTATTTT. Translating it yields CASSRGTGTSTDTQYF.

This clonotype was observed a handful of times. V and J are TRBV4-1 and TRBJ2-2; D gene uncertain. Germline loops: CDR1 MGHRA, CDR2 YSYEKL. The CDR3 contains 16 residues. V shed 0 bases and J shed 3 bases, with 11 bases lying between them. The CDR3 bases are TGCGCCAGCAGCCAAGAAGGGAACCTCTACACCGGGGAGCTGTTTTTT. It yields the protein CASSQEGNLYTGELFF.

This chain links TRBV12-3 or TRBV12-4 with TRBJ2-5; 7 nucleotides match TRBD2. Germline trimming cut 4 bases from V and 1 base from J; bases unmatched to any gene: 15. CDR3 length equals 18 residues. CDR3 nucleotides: TGTGCCAGCAGTTCCCAACCAACGCTAGCGGCGATCCAAGAGACCCAGTACTTC. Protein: CASSSQPTLAAIQETQYF.

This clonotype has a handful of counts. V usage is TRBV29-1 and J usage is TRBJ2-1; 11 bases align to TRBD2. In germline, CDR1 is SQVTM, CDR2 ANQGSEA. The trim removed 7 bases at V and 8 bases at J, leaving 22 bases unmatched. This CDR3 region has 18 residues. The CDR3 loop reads CSGGGTAGLAEGFDEQFF. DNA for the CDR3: TGCAGCGGAGGGGGGACAGCGGGACTAGCGGAAGGGTTCGATGAGCAGTTCTTC.

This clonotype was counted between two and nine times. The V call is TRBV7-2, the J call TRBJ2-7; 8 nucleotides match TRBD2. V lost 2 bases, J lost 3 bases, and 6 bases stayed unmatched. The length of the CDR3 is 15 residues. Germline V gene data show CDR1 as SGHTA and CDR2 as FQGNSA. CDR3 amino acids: CASSLSLAGIYEQYF. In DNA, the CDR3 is TGTGCCAGCAGCTTAAGTCTAGCGGGCATCTACGAGCAGTACTTC.

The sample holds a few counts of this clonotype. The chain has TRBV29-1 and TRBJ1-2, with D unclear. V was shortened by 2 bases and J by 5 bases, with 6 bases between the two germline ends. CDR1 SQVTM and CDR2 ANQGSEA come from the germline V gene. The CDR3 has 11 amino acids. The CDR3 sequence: CSVERDYGYTF. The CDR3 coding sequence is TGCAGCGTTGAAAGGGATTATGGCTACACCTTC.

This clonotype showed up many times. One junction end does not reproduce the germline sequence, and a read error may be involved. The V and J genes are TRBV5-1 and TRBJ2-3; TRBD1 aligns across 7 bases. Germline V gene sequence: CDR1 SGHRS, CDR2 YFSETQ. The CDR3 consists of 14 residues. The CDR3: CASSLGQGVDTQYF. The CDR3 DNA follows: TGTGCCAGCAGTTTAGGGCAGGGGGTCGATACGCAGTATTTT.

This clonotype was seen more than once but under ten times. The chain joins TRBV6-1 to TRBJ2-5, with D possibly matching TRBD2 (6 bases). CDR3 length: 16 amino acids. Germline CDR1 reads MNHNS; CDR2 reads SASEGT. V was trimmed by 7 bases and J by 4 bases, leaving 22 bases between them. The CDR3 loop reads CASTGFGLTSSETQYF. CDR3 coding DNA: TGTGCCAGCACCGGATTTGGGCTGACTAGTTCAGAGACCCAGTACTTC.

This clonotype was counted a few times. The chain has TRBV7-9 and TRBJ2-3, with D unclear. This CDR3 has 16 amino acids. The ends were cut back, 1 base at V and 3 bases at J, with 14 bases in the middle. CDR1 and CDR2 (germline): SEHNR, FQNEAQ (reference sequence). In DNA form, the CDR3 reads TGTGCCAGCAGCTTAGGTGGGATTCCGAGGACAGATACGCAGTATTTT. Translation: CASSLGGIPRTDTQYF. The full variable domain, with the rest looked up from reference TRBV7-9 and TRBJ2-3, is DTGVSQNPRHKITKRGQNVTFRCDPISEHNRLYWYRQTLGQGPEFLTYFQNEAQLEKSRLLSDRFSAERPKGSFSTLEIQRTEQGDSAMYLCASSLGGIPRTDTQYFGPGTRLTVL.

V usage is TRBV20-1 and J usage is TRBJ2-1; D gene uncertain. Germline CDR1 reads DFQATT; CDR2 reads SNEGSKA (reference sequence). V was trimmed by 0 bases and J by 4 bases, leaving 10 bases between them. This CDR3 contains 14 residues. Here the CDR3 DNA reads TGCAGTGCTAGAGAGCAGGCTAATTACAATGAGCAGTTCTTC. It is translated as CSAREQANYNEQFF.

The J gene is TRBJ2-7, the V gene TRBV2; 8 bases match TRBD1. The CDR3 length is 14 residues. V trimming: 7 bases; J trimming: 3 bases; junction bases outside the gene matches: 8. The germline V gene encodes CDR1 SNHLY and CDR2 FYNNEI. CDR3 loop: CASKVGTGIYEQYF. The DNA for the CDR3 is TGTGCCAGCAAGGTAGGGACAGGAATCTACGAGCAGTACTTC.

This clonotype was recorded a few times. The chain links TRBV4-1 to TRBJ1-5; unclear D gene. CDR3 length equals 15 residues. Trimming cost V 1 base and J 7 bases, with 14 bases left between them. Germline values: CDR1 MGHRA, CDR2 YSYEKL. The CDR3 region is CASSQGGMFQQPQHF. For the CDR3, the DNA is TGCGCCAGCAGCCAAGGAGGAATGTTTCAGCAGCCCCAGCATTTT.

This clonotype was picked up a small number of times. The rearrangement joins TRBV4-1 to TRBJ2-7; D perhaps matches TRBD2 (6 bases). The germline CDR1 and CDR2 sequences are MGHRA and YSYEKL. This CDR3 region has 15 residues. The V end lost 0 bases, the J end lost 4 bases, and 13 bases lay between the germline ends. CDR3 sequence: CASSQEWRATYEQYF. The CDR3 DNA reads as TGCGCCAGCAGCCAAGAGTGGAGGGCAACGTACGAGCAGTACTTC.